These 5 T cell receptor beta chains share one sample of origin, sequenced in a study of blood T cell repertoires in COVID-19 (dated by TCRdb to about 2020). Library preparation used the immunoSEQ multiplex PCR assay. In TCRdb, the immuneACCESS table is reduced to in-frame sequences with V and J assigned. These tables do not hold every clone; where another copy was compared, an unresolved V gene accounts for under half, and the others remain unexplained. This sample has around 84,000 clones in its table, and about four fifths of those were observed once. 12% of the sample comes from the top ten. Sequenced input: peripheral blood. The receptor set was obtained from a woman in her thirties or forties with active or convalescent COVID-19.

The chain couples TRBV11-3 to TRBJ2-2, with D possibly matching TRBD1 (6 bases). This CDR3 is 17 amino acids long. The germline CDR1 and CDR2 sequences are SGHNT and YENEEA. Trimming shortened V by 1 base and J by 3 bases, and 15 bases separated the two germline ends. CDR3 amino acids: CASSLVLWGRDTGELFF. For the CDR3, the DNA is TGTGCCAGCAGCTTAGTATTATGGGGGCGAGACACCGGGGAGCTGTTTTTT.

The genes are TRBV28 and TRBJ1-2; D is perhaps TRBD1 (6 bases). The CDR3 has 11 amino acids. Germline V gives CDR1 MDHEN, CDR2 SYDVKM. Trimming pared 10 bases from V and 6 bases from J, leaving 12 bases between. CDR3 protein: CATNRADGYTF. The CDR3 nucleotides read TGTGCCACCAACAGGGCGGATGGCTACACCTTC.

The chain is built from TRBV18 and TRBJ2-7, with 7 bases matching TRBD1. CDR1 and CDR2 (germline): KGHSH, LQKENI. The V and J ends lost 3 bases and 3 bases, in that order; junction bases with no gene match: 5. The CDR3 runs to 14 residues. The chain's CDR3 is CASSPEQGSYEQYF. In nucleotides, the CDR3 is TGTGCCAGCTCACCTGAACAGGGGAGCTACGAGCAGTACTTC.

The chain uses TRBV5-4 and TRBJ2-7; weak D call: TRBD2 (7 bases). Trimming cost V 4 bases and J 5 bases, with 28 bases left between them. Germline V gives CDR1 SGHNT, CDR2 YYREEE (reference sequence). The CDR3 extends over 18 amino acids. The DNA of the CDR3 is TGTGCCAGCAGCCAGCAAACGCTCGGAACAGGGAGGGTCAACGAGCAGTACTTC. Encoded protein: CASSQQTLGTGRVNEQYF. Filled out from reference TRBV5-4 and TRBJ2-7, the complete variable domain reads ETGVTQSPTHLIKTRGQQVTLRCSSQSGHNTVSWYQQALGQGPQFIFQYYREEENGRGNFPPRFSGLQFPNYSSELNVNALELDDSALYLCASSQQTLGTGRVNEQYFGPGTRLTVT.

This chain connects TRBV18 to TRBJ2-3; D may be TRBD1 (5 bases). V was pared by 3 bases and J by 1 base, with 5 bases between. The CDR3 has 13 residues. Germline CDR1 and CDR2: KGHSH and LQKENI. CDR3 DNA sequence: TGTGCCAGCTCACCGGGGCGCACAGATACGCAGTATTTT. It yields the protein CASSPGRTDTQYF.